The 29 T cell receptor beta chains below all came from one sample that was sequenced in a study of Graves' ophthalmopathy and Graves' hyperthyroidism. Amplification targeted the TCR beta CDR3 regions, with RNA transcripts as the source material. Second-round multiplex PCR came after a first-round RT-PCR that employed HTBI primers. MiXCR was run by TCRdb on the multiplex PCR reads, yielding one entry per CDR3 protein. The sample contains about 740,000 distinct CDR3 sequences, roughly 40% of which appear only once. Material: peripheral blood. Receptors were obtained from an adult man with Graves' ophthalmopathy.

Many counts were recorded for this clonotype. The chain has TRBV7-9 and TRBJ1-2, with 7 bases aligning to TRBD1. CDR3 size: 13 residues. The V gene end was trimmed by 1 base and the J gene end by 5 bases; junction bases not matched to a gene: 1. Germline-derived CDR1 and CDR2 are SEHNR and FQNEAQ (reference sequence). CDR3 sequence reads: CASSLGQGYGYTF. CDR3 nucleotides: TGTGCCAGCAGCTTAGGACAGGGATATGGCTACACCTTC.

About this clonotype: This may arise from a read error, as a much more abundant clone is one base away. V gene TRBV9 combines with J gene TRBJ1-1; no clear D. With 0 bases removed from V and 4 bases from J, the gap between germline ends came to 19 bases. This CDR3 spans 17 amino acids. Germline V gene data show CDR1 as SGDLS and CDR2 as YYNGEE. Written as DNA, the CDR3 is TGTGCCAGCAGCGTAGCTGGGCAGGTAGGCTTAATCACTGAAGCTTTCTTT. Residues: CASSVAGQVGLITEAFF. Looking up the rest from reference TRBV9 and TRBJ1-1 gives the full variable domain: DSGVTQTPKHLITATGQRVTLRCSPRSGDLSVYWYQQSLDQGLQFLIQYYNGEERAKGNILERFSAQQFPDLHSELNLSSLELGDSALYFCASSVAGQVGLITEAFFGQGTRLTVV.

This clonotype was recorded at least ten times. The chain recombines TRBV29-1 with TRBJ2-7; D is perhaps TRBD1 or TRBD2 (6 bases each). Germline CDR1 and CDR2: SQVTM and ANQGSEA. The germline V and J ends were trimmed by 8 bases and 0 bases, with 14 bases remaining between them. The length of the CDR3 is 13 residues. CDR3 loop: CSIGGTFSYEQYF. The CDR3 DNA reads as TGCAGCATTGGGGGGACATTCTCCTACGAGCAGTACTTC.

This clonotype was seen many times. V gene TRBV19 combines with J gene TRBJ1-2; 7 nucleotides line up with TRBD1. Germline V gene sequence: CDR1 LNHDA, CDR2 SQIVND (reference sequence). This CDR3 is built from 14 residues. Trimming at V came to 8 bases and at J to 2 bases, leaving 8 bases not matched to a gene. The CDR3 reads CASAPGTANYGYTF. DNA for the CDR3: TGTGCCAGTGCCCCCGGGACAGCCAACTATGGCTACACCTTC.

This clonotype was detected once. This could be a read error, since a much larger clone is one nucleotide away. CDR3 amino acids: CASSGGGSRRPQHF. CDR3 sequence (DNA): TGTGCCAGCAGTGGGGGGGGTTCCCGGCGGCCCCAGCATTTT. This chain joins TRBV2 and TRBJ1-5; D may be TRBD1 (5 bases). The CDR3 consists of 14 residues. Germline-derived CDR1 and CDR2 are SNHLY and FYNNEI. V dropped 4 bases and J dropped 9 bases, with 16 bases sitting between them.

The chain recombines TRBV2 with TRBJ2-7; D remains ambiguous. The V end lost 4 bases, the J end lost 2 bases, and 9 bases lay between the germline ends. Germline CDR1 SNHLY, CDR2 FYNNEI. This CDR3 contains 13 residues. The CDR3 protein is CASSVSDPYEQYF. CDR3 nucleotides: TGTGCCAGCAGTGTTTCGGACCCCTACGAGCAGTACTTC.

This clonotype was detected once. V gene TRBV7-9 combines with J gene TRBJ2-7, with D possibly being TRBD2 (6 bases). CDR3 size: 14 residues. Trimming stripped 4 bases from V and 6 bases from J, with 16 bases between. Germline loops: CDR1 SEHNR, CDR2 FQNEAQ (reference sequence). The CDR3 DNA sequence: TGTGCCAGCAGCTCCCGGGAGATGGGGCGCGAGCAGTACTTC. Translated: CASSSREMGREQYF.

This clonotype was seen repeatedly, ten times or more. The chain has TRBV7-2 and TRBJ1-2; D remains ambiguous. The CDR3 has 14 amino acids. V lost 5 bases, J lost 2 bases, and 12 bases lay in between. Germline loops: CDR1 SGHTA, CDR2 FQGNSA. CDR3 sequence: CASSHGGTNYGYTF. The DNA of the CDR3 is TGTGCCAGCAGCCATGGAGGAACAAACTATGGCTACACCTTC.

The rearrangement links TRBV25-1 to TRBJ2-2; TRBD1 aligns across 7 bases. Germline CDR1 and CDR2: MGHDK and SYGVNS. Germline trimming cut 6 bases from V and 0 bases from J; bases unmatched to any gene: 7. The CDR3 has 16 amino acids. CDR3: CASSLDQGANTGELFF. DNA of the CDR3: TGTGCCAGCAGCTTGGATCAGGGGGCGAACACCGGGGAGCTGTTTTTT.

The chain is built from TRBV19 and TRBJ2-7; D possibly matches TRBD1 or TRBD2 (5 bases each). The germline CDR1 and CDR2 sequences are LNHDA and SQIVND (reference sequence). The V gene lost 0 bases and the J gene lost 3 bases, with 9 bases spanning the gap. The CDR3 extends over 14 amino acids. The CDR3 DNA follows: TGTGCCAGTAGTATAGATAGGGACGTCTACGAGCAGTACTTC. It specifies CASSIDRDVYEQYF.

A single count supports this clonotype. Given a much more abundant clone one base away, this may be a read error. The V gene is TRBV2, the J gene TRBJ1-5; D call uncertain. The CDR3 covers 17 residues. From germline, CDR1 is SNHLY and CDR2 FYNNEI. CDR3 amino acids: CASSWGRVRLGNQSQHF. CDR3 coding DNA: TGTGCCAGCAGCTGGGGTAGGGTCCGTCTAGGCAATCAGTCCCAGCATTTT.

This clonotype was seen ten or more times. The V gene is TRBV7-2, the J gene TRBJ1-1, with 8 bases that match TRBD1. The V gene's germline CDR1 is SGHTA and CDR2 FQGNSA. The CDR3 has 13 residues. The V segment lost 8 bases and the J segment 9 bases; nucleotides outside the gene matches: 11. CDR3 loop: CASGQGKGAKAFF. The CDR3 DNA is TGTGCCAGCGGACAGGGAAAGGGGGCTAAAGCTTTCTTT.

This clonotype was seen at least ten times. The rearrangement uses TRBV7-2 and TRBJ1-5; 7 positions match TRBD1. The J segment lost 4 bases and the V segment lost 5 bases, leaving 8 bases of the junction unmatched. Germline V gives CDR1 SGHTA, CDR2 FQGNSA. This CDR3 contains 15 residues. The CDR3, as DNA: TGTGCCAGCAGCCCGAATACAGGGGCAAATCAGCCCCAGCATTTT. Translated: CASSPNTGANQPQHF.

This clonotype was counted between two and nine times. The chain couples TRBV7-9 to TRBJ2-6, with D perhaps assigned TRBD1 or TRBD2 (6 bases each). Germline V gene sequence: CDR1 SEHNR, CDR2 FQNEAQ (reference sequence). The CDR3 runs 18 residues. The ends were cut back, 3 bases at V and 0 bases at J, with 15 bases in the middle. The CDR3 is CASSLAGGGVSGANVLTF. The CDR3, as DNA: TGTGCCAGCAGCTTGGCCGGGGGCGGCGTCTCTGGGGCCAACGTCCTGACTTTC. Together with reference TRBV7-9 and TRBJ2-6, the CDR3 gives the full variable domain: DTGVSQNPRHKITKRGQNVTFRCDPISEHNRLYWYRQTLGQGPEFLTYFQNEAQLEKSRLLSDRFSAERPKGSFSTLEIQRTEQGDSAMYLCASSLAGGGVSGANVLTFGAGSRLTVL.

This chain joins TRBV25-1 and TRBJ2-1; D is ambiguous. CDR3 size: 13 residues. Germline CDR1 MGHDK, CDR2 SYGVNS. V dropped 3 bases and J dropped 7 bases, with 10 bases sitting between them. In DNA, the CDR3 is TGTGCCAGCAGTGATTCGAGGCAGAATGAGCAGTTCTTC. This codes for CASSDSRQNEQFF.

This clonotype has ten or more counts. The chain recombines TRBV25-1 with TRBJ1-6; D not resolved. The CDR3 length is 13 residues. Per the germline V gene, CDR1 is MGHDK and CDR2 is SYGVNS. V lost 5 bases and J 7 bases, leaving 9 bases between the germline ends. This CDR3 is CASSYLSNSPLHF. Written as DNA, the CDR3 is TGTGCCAGCAGTTATTTGTCGAATTCACCCCTCCACTTT.

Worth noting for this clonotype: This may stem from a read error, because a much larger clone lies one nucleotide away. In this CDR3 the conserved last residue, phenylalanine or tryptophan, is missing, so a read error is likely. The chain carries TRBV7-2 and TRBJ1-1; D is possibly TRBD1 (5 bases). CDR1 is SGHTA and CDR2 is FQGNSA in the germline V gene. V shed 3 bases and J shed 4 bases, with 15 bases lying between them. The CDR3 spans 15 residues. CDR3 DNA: TGTGCCAGCAGCTTGGGTTGGGGGGGACGCACTGAAGCTTTCCTT. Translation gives CASSLGWGGRTEAFL.

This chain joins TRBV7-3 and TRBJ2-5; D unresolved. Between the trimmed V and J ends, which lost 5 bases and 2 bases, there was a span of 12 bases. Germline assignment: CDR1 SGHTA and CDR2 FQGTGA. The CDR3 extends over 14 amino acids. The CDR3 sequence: CASSETPPQETQYF. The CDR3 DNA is TGTGCCAGCAGCGAGACCCCCCCGCAAGAGACCCAGTACTTC.

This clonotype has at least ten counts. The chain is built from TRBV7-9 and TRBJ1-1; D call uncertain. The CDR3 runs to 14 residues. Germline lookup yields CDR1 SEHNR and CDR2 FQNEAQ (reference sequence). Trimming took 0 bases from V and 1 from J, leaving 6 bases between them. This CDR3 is CASSLARTNTEAFF. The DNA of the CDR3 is TGTGCCAGCAGCTTAGCGCGAACGAACACTGAAGCTTTCTTT.

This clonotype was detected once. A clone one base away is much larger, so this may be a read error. The CDR3 nucleotides read TGCGGCGTTGTAACTGACACCGGGGAGCTGTTTTTT. It specifies CGVVTDTGELFF. The chain has TRBV29-1 and TRBJ2-2; D is ambiguous. Germline V CDR1 and CDR2: SQVTM, ANQGSEA. The CDR3 is made up of 12 amino acids.

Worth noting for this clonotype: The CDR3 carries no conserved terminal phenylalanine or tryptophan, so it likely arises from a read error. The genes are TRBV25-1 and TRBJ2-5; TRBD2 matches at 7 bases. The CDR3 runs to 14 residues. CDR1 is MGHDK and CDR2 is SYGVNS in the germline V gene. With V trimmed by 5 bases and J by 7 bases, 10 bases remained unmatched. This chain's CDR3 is CASSNAAGPSTQYL. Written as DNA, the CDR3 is TGTGCCAGCAGTAACGCAGCGGGGCCGTCGACCCAGTACCTC.

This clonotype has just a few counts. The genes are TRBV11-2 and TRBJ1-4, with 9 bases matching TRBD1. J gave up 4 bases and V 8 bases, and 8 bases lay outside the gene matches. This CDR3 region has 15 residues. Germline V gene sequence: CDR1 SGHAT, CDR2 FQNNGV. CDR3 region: CASGPGQGFNEKLFF. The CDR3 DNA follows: TGTGCCAGCGGACCGGGACAGGGATTTAATGAAAAACTGTTTTTT.

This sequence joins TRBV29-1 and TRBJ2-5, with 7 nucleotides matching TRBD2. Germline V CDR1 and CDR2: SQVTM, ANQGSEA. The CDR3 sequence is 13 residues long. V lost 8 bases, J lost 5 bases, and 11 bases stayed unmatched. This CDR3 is CSLVSGGGETQYF. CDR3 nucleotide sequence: TGCAGCTTAGTCTCGGGGGGTGGGGAGACCCAGTACTTC. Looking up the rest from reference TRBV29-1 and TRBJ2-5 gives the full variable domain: SAVISQKPSRDICQRGTSLTIQCQVDSQVTMMFWYRQQPGQSLTLIATANQGSEATYESGFVIDKFPISRPNLTFSTLTVSNMSPEDSSIYLCSLVSGGGETQYFGPGTRLLVL.

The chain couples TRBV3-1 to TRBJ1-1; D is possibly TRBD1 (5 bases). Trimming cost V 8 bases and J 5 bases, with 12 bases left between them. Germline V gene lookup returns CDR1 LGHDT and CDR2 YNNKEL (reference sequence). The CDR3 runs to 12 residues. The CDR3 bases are TGTGCCAGCTCAGGGCTCTGGACTGAAGCTTTCTTT. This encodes CASSGLWTEAFF.

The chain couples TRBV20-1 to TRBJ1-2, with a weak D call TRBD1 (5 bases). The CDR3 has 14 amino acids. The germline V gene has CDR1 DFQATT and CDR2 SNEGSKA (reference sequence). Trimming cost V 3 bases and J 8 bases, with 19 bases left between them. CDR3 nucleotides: TGCAGTGCTAGTCATAACCGGGACTATTACGGCTACACCTTC. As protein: CSASHNRDYYGYTF.

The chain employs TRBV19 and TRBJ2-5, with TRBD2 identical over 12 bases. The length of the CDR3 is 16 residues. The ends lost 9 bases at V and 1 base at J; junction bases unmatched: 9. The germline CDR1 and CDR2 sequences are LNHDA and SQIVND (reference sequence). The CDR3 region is CASSTGLAGAQETQYF. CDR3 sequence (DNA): TGTGCCAGCTCAACGGGACTAGCGGGCGCCCAAGAGACCCAGTACTTC.

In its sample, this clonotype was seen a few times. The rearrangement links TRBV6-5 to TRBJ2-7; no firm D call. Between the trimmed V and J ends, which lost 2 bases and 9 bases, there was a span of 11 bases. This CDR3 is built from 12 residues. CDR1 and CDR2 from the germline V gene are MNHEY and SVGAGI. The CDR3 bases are TGTGCCAGCAGTTACGGAAGAGCAGGGCAGTACTTC. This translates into CASSYGRAGQYF.

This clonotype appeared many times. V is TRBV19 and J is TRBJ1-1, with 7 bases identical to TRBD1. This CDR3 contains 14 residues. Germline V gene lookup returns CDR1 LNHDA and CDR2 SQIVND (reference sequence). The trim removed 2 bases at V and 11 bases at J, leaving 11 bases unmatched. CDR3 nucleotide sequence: TGTGCCAGTAGTATACGGGACAGCTTGGTTGAGGCTTTCTTT. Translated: CASSIRDSLVEAFF. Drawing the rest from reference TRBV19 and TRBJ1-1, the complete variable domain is DGGITQSPKYLFRKEGQNVTLSCEQNLNHDAMYWYRQDPGQGLRLIYYSQIVNDFQKGDIAEGYSVSREKKESFPLTVTSAQKNPTAFYLCASSIRDSLVEAFFGQGTRLTVV.

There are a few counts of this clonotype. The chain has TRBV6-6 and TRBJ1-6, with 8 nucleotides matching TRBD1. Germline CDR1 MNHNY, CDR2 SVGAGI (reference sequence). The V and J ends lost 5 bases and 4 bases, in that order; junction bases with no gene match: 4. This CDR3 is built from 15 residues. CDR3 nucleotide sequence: TGTGCCAGCAGTGCCCGGACAGGGTATAATTCACCCCTCCACTTT. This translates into CASSARTGYNSPLHF.